Below, 7 T cell receptor beta chains from the same sample are listed, as sequenced in a study of cytotoxic CD8 clonotypes in ibrutinib-treated CLL. Assay: immunoSEQ multiplex PCR; the TCRdb copy retains only in-frame clones and omits some. The sample lists 130,000 to 150,000 clones, about four fifths occurring once. Specimen: PBMCs, collected after 12 months of ibrutinib treatment. These receptors were taken from a human donor with chronic lymphocytic leukemia.

This clone was counted once. The V gene is TRBV5-1, the J gene TRBJ2-3; D remains unclear. Per the germline V gene, CDR1 is SGHRS and CDR2 is YFSETQ. The V and J ends lost 9 bases and 3 bases respectively, with 17 bases between them. CDR3 size: 14 residues. The CDR3 sequence is CATRRGGGTDTQYF. The CDR3 DNA reads TGCGCCACCCGACGCGGTGGTGGTACAGATACGCAGTATTTT.

This clone was found once. The rearrangement joins TRBV18 to TRBJ2-6; weak D call: TRBD1 (6 bases). The CDR3 is 18 residues long. Germline V gene sequence: CDR1 KGHSH, CDR2 LQKENI. V lost 4 bases and J 1 base, leaving 17 bases between the germline ends. CDR3 loop: CASSQKTGYFSGANVLTF. In DNA form, the CDR3 reads TGTGCCAGCTCACAGAAGACAGGTTATTTTTCTGGGGCCAACGTCCTGACTTTC.

This chain joins TRBV15 and TRBJ1-2; 10 bases align to TRBD1. The germline V gene encodes CDR1 LNHNV and CDR2 YYDKDF (reference sequence). The CDR3 spans 15 residues. The V segment lost 2 bases and the J segment 4 bases; nucleotides outside the gene matches: 4. CDR3 protein: CATSRSGTGAYGYTF. The CDR3 DNA reads as TGTGCCACCAGCAGATCCGGGACAGGGGCCTATGGCTACACCTTC.

CDR3 coding DNA: TGTGCCAGCAGCTTCCGACTAGCGGGAGTATACGATGAGCAGTTCTTC. Translated, it gives CASSFRLAGVYDEQFF. This chain uses TRBV5-4 with TRBJ2-1; 12 bases map to TRBD2. Germline assignment: CDR1 SGHNT and CDR2 YYREEE (reference sequence). The CDR3 totals 16 residues. V lost 2 bases and J lost 8; bases outside the gene matches: 8.

V gene TRBV11-2 combines with J gene TRBJ2-7, with 11 bases lining up with TRBD2. Germline CDR1 is SGHAT and CDR2 is FQNNGV. This CDR3 spans 15 amino acids. Trimming at V came to 5 bases and at J to 3 bases, leaving 6 bases not matched to a gene. The CDR3 reads CASSQGTSGIYEQYF. The CDR3 DNA sequence: TGTGCCAGCAGCCAAGGGACTAGCGGAATCTACGAGCAGTACTTC.

The chain is built from TRBV4-1 and TRBJ1-4; 7 positions agree with TRBD1. The V and J ends lost 1 base and 15 bases, in that order; junction bases with no gene match: 2. Germline assignment: CDR1 MGHRA and CDR2 YSYEKL. This CDR3 contains 11 residues. This CDR3 is CASSQGDRLFF. CDR3 nucleotides: TGCGCCAGCAGCCAAGGGGACAGATTGTTTTTT.

The gene calls are TRBV11-3 and TRBJ2-1, with TRBD2 matching over 8 bases. Germline CDR1 reads SGHNT; CDR2 reads YENEEA. V shed 0 bases and J 2 bases; nucleotides not matched to a gene: 3. This CDR3 spans 16 amino acids. This chain's CDR3 is CASSLDTAGAYNEQFF. The CDR3 coding sequence is TGTGCCAGCAGCTTAGATACAGCGGGAGCCTACAATGAGCAGTTCTTC. The full variable domain, with the rest looked up from reference TRBV11-3 and TRBJ2-1, is EAGVVQSPRYKIIEKKQPVAFWCNPISGHNTLYWYLQNLGQGPELLIRYENEEAVDDSQLPKDRFSAERLKGVDSTLKIQPAELGDSAVYLCASSLDTAGAYNEQFFGPGTRLTVL.